The 10 T cell receptor beta chains listed next were all sequenced from one sample in a study of T cells in Graves' hyperthyroidism and ophthalmopathy. Researchers took RNA transcripts and amplified the TCR beta CDR3 regions from them. The primer set for the first-round RT-PCR of the TCR CDR3 was HTBI. TCRdb re-derived calls from the multiplex PCR reads in MiXCR, one entry per CDR3 protein. Here the sample spans 370,000 or so distinct CDR3 sequences, roughly 25% being singletons. Material for sequencing was blood. All receptors derive from a man aged 50-60 years with Graves' hyperthyroidism.

The CDR3 is CASGLIQTQYF. The CDR3 bases are TGTGCTAGTGGTTTGATACAGACCCAGTACTTC. The gene calls are TRBV12-5 and TRBJ2-5; the D is unclear. Per the germline V gene, CDR1 is LGHNT and CDR2 is FRNRAP. This CDR3 contains 11 residues. V gave up 2 bases and J gave up 6 bases, with 4 bases separating them. Full variable domain (remainder filled in from reference TRBV12-5 and TRBJ2-5): DARVTQTPRHKVTEMGQEVTMRCQPILGHNTVFWYRQTMMQGLELLAYFRNRAPLDDSGMPKDRFSAEMPDATLATLKIQPSEPRDSAVYFCASGLIQTQYFGPGTRLLVL.

This clonotype has ten or more counts. J is TRBJ1-1 and V is TRBV28, with a possible D match to TRBD1 (5 bases). This CDR3 spans 11 amino acids. Germline V gene data show CDR1 as MDHEN and CDR2 as SYDVKM. V dropped 2 bases and J dropped 10 bases, with 8 bases sitting between them. The CDR3 bases are TGTGCCAGCAGTTTAAAACAGGTAGCTTTCTTT. Its protein product is CASSLKQVAFF.

This rearrangement joins TRBV11-2 to TRBJ1-2; 7 positions match TRBD1. The CDR3 is 16 amino acids. Germline CDR1 reads SGHAT; CDR2 reads FQNNGV. V trimming: 6 bases; J trimming: 2 bases; junction bases outside the gene matches: 12. The CDR3 spells CASSAFSGTENYGYTF. CDR3 DNA: TGTGCCAGCAGTGCCTTTTCCGGGACAGAGAACTATGGCTACACCTTC.

This clonotype came up many times. The chain carries TRBV12-3 or TRBV12-4 and TRBJ1-1; D ambiguous. CDR3 size: 11 residues. The V end lost 7 bases, the J end lost 7 bases, and 10 bases lay between the germline ends. CDR3 in DNA: TGTGCCAGCATCAACACGGTTGAAGCTTTCTTT. Residues: CASINTVEAFF.

The genes are TRBV30 and TRBJ1-2; the D gene is possibly TRBD1 (6 bases). The CDR3 has 15 residues. Trimming left V 1 base short and J 8 bases short, with 20 bases between. CDR1 and CDR2 (germline): GTSNPN, SVGIG (reference sequence). The DNA of the CDR3 is TGTGCCTGGAGTGAGTCCGCTCGGGGGCAGGGCGGCTACACCTTC. It translates to CAWSESARGQGGYTF.

The sample holds many counts of this clonotype. The chain carries TRBV27 and TRBJ2-2; 8 bases align to TRBD2. Germline V gives CDR1 MNHEY, CDR2 SMNVEV (reference sequence). The CDR3 runs 14 residues. The V gene end was trimmed by 4 bases and the J gene end by 6 bases; junction bases not matched to a gene: 4. CDR3 in amino acids: CASSSGLAAGELFF. CDR3 nucleotides: TGTGCCAGCAGTTCCGGACTAGCAGCCGGGGAGCTGTTTTTT.

This clonotype was observed many times. The V and J genes are TRBV12-3 or TRBV12-4 and TRBJ1-1; weak D call: TRBD1 (5 bases). The CDR3 sequence is 13 residues long. V lost 0 bases, J lost 10 bases, and 12 bases lay in between. For the CDR3, the DNA is TGTGCCAGCAGTTTAGCGCAAGGGGTAGGAGCTTTCTTT. Its protein is CASSLAQGVGAFF.

In its sample, this clonotype was seen a few times. The V gene is TRBV7-9, the J gene TRBJ2-5, with D tentatively TRBD1 (6 bases). Germline V gives CDR1 SEHNR, CDR2 FQNEAQ (reference sequence). CDR3 length: 15 residues. Between the trimmed V and J ends, which lost 4 bases and 0 bases, there was a span of 12 bases. DNA of the CDR3: TGTGCCAGCAGCTCAGCTGACAGGTACCAAGAGACCCAGTACTTC. Its translation is CASSSADRYQETQYF. The whole variable domain, remainder taken from reference TRBV7-9 and TRBJ2-5, is DTGVSQNPRHKITKRGQNVTFRCDPISEHNRLYWYRQTLGQGPEFLTYFQNEAQLEKSRLLSDRFSAERPKGSFSTLEIQRTEQGDSAMYLCASSSADRYQETQYFGPGTRLLVL.

The chain employs TRBV7-9 and TRBJ2-7; either TRBD1 or TRBD2 may fit D (5 bases each). Germline V gene lookup returns CDR1 SEHNR and CDR2 FQNEAQ (reference sequence). The CDR3 has 16 residues. Trimming cost V 1 base and J 6 bases, with 19 bases left between them. In nucleotides, the CDR3 is TGTGCCAGCAGCTTAGGGGGGACGGAATCATCCGGCGAGCAGTACTTC. Protein product: CASSLGGTESSGEQYF.

This clonotype appeared many times. The chain has TRBV28 and TRBJ1-1, with 7 bases fitting TRBD1. Trimming at V came to 2 bases and at J to 4 bases, leaving 4 bases not matched to a gene. This CDR3 region has 14 residues. From germline, CDR1 is MDHEN and CDR2 SYDVKM. The CDR3 DNA follows: TGTGCCAGCAGTTTACCGGGACAGACCACTGAAGCTTTCTTT. This codes for CASSLPGQTTEAFF.